Given below is one TCR beta chain in context. How the authors handled the data: Reference gene primer amplification gave nucleated cell count estimates. Profiled with immunoSEQ multiplex PCR; TCRdb holds only in-frame clones, not every one. V, J and clone size were drawn from that table, and D and trimming were deduced from the DNA. The profile covers 200,000 or so clones, with roughly 80% appearing a single time and over 5% taken by the ten largest. The sample comes from a study of blood T cell repertoires in COVID-19. About the study: Spain, Italy and the United States supplied samples that represented acute and convalescent COVID-19. In each case, the material was cDNA or gDNA derived from T cells, B-cell-depleted T cells, or PBMCs.

This CDR3 comprises 14 residues. In germline, CDR1 is SGHTA, CDR2 FQGNSA. Trimming removed 5 bases from V and 8 bases from J; junction bases left unmatched: 9. This sequence was found in a woman younger than 45 with acute or convalescent COVID-19. The specimen was peripheral blood. The chain is built from TRBV7-2 and TRBJ2-1; TRBD2 aligns across 7 bases. CDR3 nucleotide sequence: TGTGCCAGCAGCCATGGCGGGAGAATCTATGAGCAGTTCTTC. It yields the protein CASSHGGRIYEQFF.